This T cell receptor (beta chain) stems from a study of blood T cell repertoires in COVID-19. The wider study: Researchers got acute and convalescent COVID-19 samples from the United States, Italy and Spain. From T cells, B-cell-depleted T cells, or PBMCs came the material, which was cDNA or gDNA.

This table comes from immunoSEQ multiplex PCR, and its TCRdb copy is limited to in-frame clones, with some not included. The sample has around 250,000 clones, approximately 88% seen once. Input material: peripheral blood. The TCR originated in a human donor in a cohort sampled during active COVID-19.

CDR3 loop: CADRGGRGGEKLFF. The CDR3 DNA is TGTGCCGACAGGGGAGGCAGGGGTGGGGAAAAACTGTTTTTT. The V call is TRBV10-3, the J call TRBJ1-4; 8 bases map to TRBD1. With V trimmed by 11 bases and J by 8 bases, 13 bases remained unmatched. The CDR3 has 14 residues. CDR1 and CDR2 from the germline V gene are ENHRY and SYGVKD.